A selection of T cell receptor beta chains follows, all from one sample in a study of CD8+ T cells in alopecia areata. The assay was immunoSEQ multiplex PCR, and TCRdb's table has in-frame clones only and misses some. The data show some 180,000 clones, 45% to 60% seen once. The material was CD8+ T cells sorted from blood, obtained at week 52, from a patient treated with tofacitinib. These receptors were taken from a human donor with alopecia areata. CDR3s include the opening cysteine and the closing phenylalanine or tryptophan. A D gene is named only where the DNA matches it firmly. Rows may omit the clone size; those that give it use once, few, many or a size class.

j_call	v_call	d_call	clone_size	cdr3_length	cdr3_aa	cdr3_nt
TRBJ2-7	TRBV7-2	.	.	12	CASSLDGDEQYF	TGTGCCAGCAGCTTAGACGGGGACGAGCAGTACTTC
TRBJ1-1	TRBV29-1	.	few	13	CSVERQANTEAFF	TGCAGCGTAGAAAGACAGGCGAACACTGAAGCTTTCTTT
TRBJ1-1	TRBV6-6	.	.	14	CASSLVGSSTEAFF	TGTGCCAGCAGCCTCGTCGGGTCGAGCACTGAAGCTTTCTTT
TRBJ2-2	TRBV18	TRBD1	few	15	CASYDRGSNTGELFF	TGTGCCAGCTACGACAGGGGATCGAACACCGGGGAGCTGTTTTTT
TRBJ2-7	TRBV9	.	.	14	CASSVGGSSYEQYF	TGTGCCAGCAGCGTAGGGGGGTCATCCTACGAGCAGTACTTC
TRBJ2-7	TRBV11-2	.	few	12	CASSLSPREQYF	TGTGCCAGCAGCTTAAGTCCTCGCGAGCAGTACTTC
TRBJ2-1	TRBV19	.	.	13	CASSRGINNEQFF	TGTGCCAGTAGTAGGGGGATCAACAATGAGCAGTTCTTC
TRBJ1-1	TRBV7-9	.	.	13	CASSPNRDPEAFF	TGTGCCAGCAGCCCGAACAGGGACCCTGAAGCTTTCTTT
TRBJ2-5	TRBV29-1	.	few	10	CSVGSGTQYF	TGCAGCGTGGGGTCCGGGACCCAGTACTTC
TRBJ2-7	TRBV5-4	.	.	13	CASSSDRHYEQYF	TGTGCCAGCAGCTCCGACAGACACTACGAGCAGTACTTC
TRBJ2-7	TRBV30	.	once	12	CAWSLRGYEQYF	TGTGCCTGGAGTTTAAGGGGCTACGAGCAGTACTTC
TRBJ1-6	TRBV27	.	.	15	CASSSIGELGSPLHF	TGTGCCAGCAGTTCCATTGGAGAGCTTGGCTCACCCCTCCACTTT
TRBJ2-7	TRBV30	.	.	14	CAWSRGGSSYEQYF	TGTGCCTGGAGCAGAGGGGGTAGCTCCTACGAGCAGTACTTC
TRBJ1-2	TRBV5-6	TRBD1	.	14	CASSSQGANYGYTF	TGTGCCAGCAGTTCACAGGGGGCGAACTATGGCTACACCTTC
TRBJ2-7	TRBV5-1	.	.	15	CASSFGIYSSYEQYF	TGCGCCAGCAGCTTCGGTATTTACAGCTCCTACGAGCAGTACTTC
TRBJ2-3	TRBV2	TRBD2	.	17	CASSELETSGGPGTQYF	TGTGCCAGCAGTGAATTGGAGACTAGCGGGGGGCCCGGTACGCAGTATTTT
TRBJ1-2	TRBV9	TRBD1	.	16	CASSVGLGGQRPGYTF	TGTGCCAGCAGCGTAGGCCTCGGGGGACAGAGGCCTGGCTACACCTTC
TRBJ2-7	TRBV29-1	TRBD1	few	13	CSVTGWGSYEQYF	TGCAGCGTGACAGGGTGGGGGTCCTACGAGCAGTACTTC
TRBJ1-6	TRBV5-6	.	once	13	CASSYRVRSPLHF	TGTGCCAGCAGCTACAGGGTCCGATCACCCCTCCACTTT
TRBJ2-6	TRBV7-8	.	.	19	CASSPVAGTDYSGANVLTF	TGTGCCAGCAGCCCAGTCGCCGGGACTGACTACTCTGGGGCCAACGTCCTGACTTTC
TRBJ1-2	TRBV29-1	TRBD1	few	14	CSAKLGQGAGGYTF	TGCAGCGCAAAATTGGGACAGGGGGCTGGAGGCTACACCTTC
TRBJ2-7	TRBV4-1	.	.	13	CASSYDSTYEQYF	TGCGCCAGCAGTTACGACAGTACCTACGAGCAGTACTTC
TRBJ1-1	TRBV29-1	.	few	13	CSADRQGYSEAFF	TGCAGCGCCGATCGGCAGGGATATTCTGAAGCTTTCTTT
TRBJ1-1	TRBV4-1	TRBD1	.	16	CASSQDETGGDTEAFF	TGCGCCAGCAGCCAAGATGAGACAGGGGGGGACACTGAAGCTTTCTTT
TRBJ1-1	TRBV5-6	.	.	17	CASSSRIVQGSNTEAFF	TGTGCCAGCAGCTCAAGGATAGTACAGGGCTCGAACACTGAAGCTTTCTTT
TRBJ2-3	TRBV10-3	TRBD2	.	13	CAISGRNTDTQYF	TGTGCCATTAGCGGGCGGAACACAGATACGCAGTATTTT
TRBJ1-1	TRBV7-3	TRBD1	.	14	CASSQQGKGTEAFF	TGTGCCAGCAGCCAACAGGGGAAAGGGACTGAAGCTTTCTTT
TRBJ1-1	TRBV11-2	.	.	15	CASSSRGGANTEAFF	TGTGCCAGCAGCAGCCGGGGGGGAGCTAACACTGAAGCTTTCTTT
TRBJ2-3	TRBV20-1	.	few	11	CSARGGPTQYF	TGCAGTGCTAGAGGCGGGCCTACGCAGTATTTT
TRBJ1-1	TRBV4-3	.	few	13	CASSQDLNTEAFF	TGCGCCAGCAGCCAAGATCTGAACACTGAAGCTTTCTTT
TRBJ2-3	TRBV15	TRBD2	.	15	CATSELAGGADTQYF	TGTGCCACCAGCGAACTAGCGGGGGGGGCAGATACGCAGTATTTT
TRBJ2-4	TRBV5-6	.	.	13	CASSPPGGNIQYF	TGTGCCAGCAGCCCCCCCGGGGGAAACATTCAGTACTTC
TRBJ1-4	TRBV5-1	.	.	16	CASSLAKAGEDEKLFF	TGCGCCAGCAGCTTGGCCAAGGCAGGGGAAGATGAAAAACTGTTTTTT
TRBJ2-1	TRBV7-9	.	few	11	CASSLDSEQFF	TGTGCCAGCAGCTTAGACAGCGAGCAGTTCTTC
TRBJ2-7	TRBV6-5	TRBD1	.	14	CASRPGTVTYEQYF	TGTGCCAGCAGACCCGGGACAGTTACCTACGAGCAGTACTTC
TRBJ1-6	TRBV27	.	.	14	CASSFERAGSPLHF	TGTGCCAGCAGTTTTGAGAGGGCAGGTTCACCCCTCCACTTT
TRBJ2-1	TRBV4-3	.	many	16	CASSDLPGDTYNEQFF	TGCGCCAGCAGCGACCTTCCGGGGGACACGTACAATGAGCAGTTCTTC
TRBJ1-1	TRBV7-4	.	.	11	CASKIEGEAFF	TGTGCCAGCAAAATCGAGGGGGAAGCTTTCTTT
TRBJ2-3	TRBV13	TRBD2	few	16	CASSLGLAGVEDTQYF	TGTGCCAGCAGCCTCGGACTAGCGGGGGTGGAAGATACGCAGTATTTT
TRBJ2-7	TRBV11-1	.	few	13	CASSLQDTREQYF	TGTGCCAGCAGCTTACAGGATACGAGGGAGCAGTACTTC
TRBJ2-2	TRBV13	.	few	15	CASSVRDSPSMGLFF	TGTGCCAGCAGCGTCCGAGACAGTCCCTCGATGGGGCTGTTTTTT
TRBJ1-1	TRBV7-7	.	.	13	CASSLRQNTEAFF	TGTGCTAGCAGCTTAAGACAGAACACTGAAGCTTTCTTT
TRBJ2-2	TRBV2	.	.	12	CAQERPEGELFF	TGTGCCCAGGAACGGCCGGAGGGGGAGCTGTTTTTT
TRBJ2-5	TRBV30	TRBD1	.	13	CAWTPGQQETQYF	TGTGCCTGGACCCCGGGACAGCAAGAGACCCAGTACTTC
TRBJ2-5	TRBV2	.	.	13	CASTRGGRETQYF	TGTGCCAGCACCCGAGGGGGAAGAGAGACCCAGTACTTC
TRBJ1-1	TRBV19	.	.	11	CATRGTTEAFF	TGTGCCACTCGCGGGACCACTGAAGCTTTCTTT
TRBJ2-3	TRBV5-6	.	.	15	CASSLALNPTDTQYF	TGTGCCAGCAGCTTGGCCCTAAATCCCACAGATACGCAGTATTTT
TRBJ1-6	TRBV5-4	.	.	14	CASSLIEGSGSLHF	TGTGCCAGCAGCTTGATAGAGGGCTCGGGGTCCCTCCACTTT
TRBJ1-1	TRBV9	.	.	14	CASSRGGENTEAFF	TGTGCCAGCAGCCGAGGGGGGGAGAACACTGAAGCTTTCTTT
TRBJ2-7	TRBV5-6	.	.	14	CASGREVSSYEQYF	TGTGCCAGCGGCAGGGAGGTCAGCTCCTACGAGCAGTACTTC
TRBJ2-7	TRBV5-1	.	few	14	CASSSSGVIYEQYF	TGCGCCAGCAGCTCATCAGGGGTAATTTACGAGCAGTACTTC
TRBJ2-2	TRBV30	TRBD2	many	15	CAWSVLAGGPGELFF	TGTGCCTGGAGTGTACTAGCGGGGGGGCCCGGGGAGCTGTTTTTT
TRBJ1-2	TRBV5-1	TRBD1	.	14	CATRPPGQFYGYTF	TGCGCCACCCGCCCGCCGGGACAGTTTTATGGCTACACCTTC